This T cell receptor (beta chain) was identified during a study of cytomegalovirus exposure and HLA in healthy donors. Study observations and caveats: The likely origin of a cluster of highly shared sequence variants was a sequencing artifact. Presence/absence analyses rested on an assumption that sequencing depth was roughly uniform across donors. HLA restriction was apparent for most CMV-associated TCR beta chains in a later analysis. The majority of TCR sequences were rare, yet some public TCRs appeared in many donors.

Details on this clone: Its target is not known.

Vbeta (60) and Jbeta (13) primers were used in the PCR. This table comes from immunoSEQ multiplex PCR, and its TCRdb copy is limited to in-frame clones, with some not included. The sample includes under 200,000 clones, around four fifths of them seen just once. Germline-derived CDR1 and CDR2 are SEHNR and FQNEAQ (reference sequence). The CDR3 is made up of 14 amino acids. The V gene lost 5 bases and the J gene lost 2 bases, with 12 bases spanning the gap. This chain joins TRBV7-9 and TRBJ2-5; TRBD2 is a possible D gene (7 bases). Sequencing was performed on PBMCs. The receptor's source is a male donor in good health and CMV-seropositive. The CDR3 nucleotides are TGTGCCAGCAGCCCACAGGGACTACAAGAGACCCAGTACTTC. Translated, it gives CASSPQGLQETQYF. The entire variable domain, with the rest obtained from reference TRBV7-9 and TRBJ2-5, is as follows: DTGVSQNPRHKITKRGQNVTFRCDPISEHNRLYWYRQTLGQGPEFLTYFQNEAQLEKSRLLSDRFSAERPKGSFSTLEIQRTEQGDSAMYLCASSPQGLQETQYFGPGTRLLVL.